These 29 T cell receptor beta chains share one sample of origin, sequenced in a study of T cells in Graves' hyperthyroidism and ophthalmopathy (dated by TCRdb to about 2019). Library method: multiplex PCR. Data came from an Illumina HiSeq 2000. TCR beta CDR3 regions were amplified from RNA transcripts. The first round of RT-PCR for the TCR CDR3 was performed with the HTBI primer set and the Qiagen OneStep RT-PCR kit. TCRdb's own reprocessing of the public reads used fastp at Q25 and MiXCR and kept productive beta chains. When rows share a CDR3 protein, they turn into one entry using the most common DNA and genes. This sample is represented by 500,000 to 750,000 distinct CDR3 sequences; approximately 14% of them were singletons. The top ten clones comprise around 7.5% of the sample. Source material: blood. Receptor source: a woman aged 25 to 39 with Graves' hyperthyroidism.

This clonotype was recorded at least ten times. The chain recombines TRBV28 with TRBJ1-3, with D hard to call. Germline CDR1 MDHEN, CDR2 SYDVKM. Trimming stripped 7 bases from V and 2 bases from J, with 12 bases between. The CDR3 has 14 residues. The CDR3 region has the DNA TGTGCCAGCATGTCGGTCCAGACTGGAAACACCATATATTTT. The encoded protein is CASMSVQTGNTIYF.

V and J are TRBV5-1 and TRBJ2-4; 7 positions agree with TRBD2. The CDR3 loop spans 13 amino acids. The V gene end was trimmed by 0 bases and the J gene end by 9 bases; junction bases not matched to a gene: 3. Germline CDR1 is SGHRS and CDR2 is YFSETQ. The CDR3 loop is CASSLGGGSIQYF. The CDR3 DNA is TGCGCCAGCAGCTTGGGCGGCGGGAGCATTCAGTACTTC.

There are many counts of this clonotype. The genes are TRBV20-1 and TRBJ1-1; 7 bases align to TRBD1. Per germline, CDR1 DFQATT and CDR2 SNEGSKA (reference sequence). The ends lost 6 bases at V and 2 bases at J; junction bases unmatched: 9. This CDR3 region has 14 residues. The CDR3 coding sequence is TGCAGTGCCAGGGGGGAAAGTAGAAACACTGAAGCTTTCTTT. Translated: CSARGESRNTEAFF.

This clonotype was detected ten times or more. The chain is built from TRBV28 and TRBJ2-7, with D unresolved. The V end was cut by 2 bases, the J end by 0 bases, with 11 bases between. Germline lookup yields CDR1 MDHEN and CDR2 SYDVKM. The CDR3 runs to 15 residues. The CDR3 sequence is CASSLELGSSYEQYF. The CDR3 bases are TGTGCCAGCAGTTTAGAGCTGGGTAGCTCCTACGAGCAGTACTTC.

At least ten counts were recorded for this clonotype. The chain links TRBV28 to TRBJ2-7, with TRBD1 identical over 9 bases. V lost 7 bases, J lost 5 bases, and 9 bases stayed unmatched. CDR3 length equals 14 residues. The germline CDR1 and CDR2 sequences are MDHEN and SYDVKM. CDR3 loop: CASTRTGASHEQYF. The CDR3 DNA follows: TGTGCCAGCACGAGGACAGGGGCTTCCCACGAGCAGTACTTC.

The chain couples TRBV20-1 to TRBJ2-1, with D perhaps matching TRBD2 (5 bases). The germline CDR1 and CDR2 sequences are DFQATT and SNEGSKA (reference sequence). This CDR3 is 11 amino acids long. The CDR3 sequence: CRVTTLRGQFF. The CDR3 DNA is TGCAGGGTGACGACCCTCCGGGGGCAGTTCTTC.

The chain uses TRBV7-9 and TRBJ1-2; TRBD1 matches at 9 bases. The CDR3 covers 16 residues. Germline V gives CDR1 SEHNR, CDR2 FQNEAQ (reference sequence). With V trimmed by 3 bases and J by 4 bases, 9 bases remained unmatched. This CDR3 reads CASSLKQGAIPYGYTF. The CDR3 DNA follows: TGTGCCAGCAGCTTGAAACAGGGGGCAATTCCCTATGGCTACACCTTC.

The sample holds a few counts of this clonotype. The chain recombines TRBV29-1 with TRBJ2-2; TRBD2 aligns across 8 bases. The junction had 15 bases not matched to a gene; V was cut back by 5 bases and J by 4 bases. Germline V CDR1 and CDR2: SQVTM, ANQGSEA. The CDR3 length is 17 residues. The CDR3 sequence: CSVFLHRREDFTGELFF. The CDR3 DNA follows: TGCAGCGTTTTCTTACATCGGCGGGAGGACTTCACCGGGGAGCTGTTTTTT.

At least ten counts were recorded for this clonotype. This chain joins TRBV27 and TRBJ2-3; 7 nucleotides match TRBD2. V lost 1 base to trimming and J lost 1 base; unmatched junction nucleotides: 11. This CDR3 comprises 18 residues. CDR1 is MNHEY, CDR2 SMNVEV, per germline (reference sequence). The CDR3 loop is CASSLYPPLAEGTDTQYF. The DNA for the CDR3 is TGTGCCAGCAGTTTATATCCCCCGCTAGCGGAGGGCACAGATACGCAGTATTTT.

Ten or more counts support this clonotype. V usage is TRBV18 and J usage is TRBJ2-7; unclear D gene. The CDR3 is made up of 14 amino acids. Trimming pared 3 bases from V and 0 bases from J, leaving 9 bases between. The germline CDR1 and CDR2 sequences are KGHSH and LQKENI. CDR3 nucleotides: TGTGCCAGCTCACCTCCCCATAACTCCTACGAGCAGTACTTC. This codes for CASSPPHNSYEQYF.

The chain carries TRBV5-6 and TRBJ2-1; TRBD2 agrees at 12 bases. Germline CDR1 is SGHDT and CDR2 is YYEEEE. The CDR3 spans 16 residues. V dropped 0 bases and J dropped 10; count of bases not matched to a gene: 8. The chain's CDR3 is CASSLEASGRGGEQFF. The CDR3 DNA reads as TGTGCCAGCAGCTTGGAGGCTAGCGGGAGGGGGGGCGAGCAGTTCTTC.

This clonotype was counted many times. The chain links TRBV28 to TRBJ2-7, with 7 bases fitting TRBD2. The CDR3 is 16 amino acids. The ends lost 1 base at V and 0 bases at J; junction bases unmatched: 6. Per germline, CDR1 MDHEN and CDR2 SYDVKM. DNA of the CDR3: TGTGCCAGCAGTTTATTTTGGCGGGGGAGCTCCTACGAGCAGTACTTC. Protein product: CASSLFWRGSSYEQYF.

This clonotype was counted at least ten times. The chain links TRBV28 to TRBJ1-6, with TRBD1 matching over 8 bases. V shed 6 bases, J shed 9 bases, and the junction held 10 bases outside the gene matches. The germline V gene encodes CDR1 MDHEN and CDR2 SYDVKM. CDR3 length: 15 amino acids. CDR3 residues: CASRPTGGTSSPLHF. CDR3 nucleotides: TGTGCCAGCAGACCAACAGGGGGGACAAGTTCACCCCTCCACTTT.

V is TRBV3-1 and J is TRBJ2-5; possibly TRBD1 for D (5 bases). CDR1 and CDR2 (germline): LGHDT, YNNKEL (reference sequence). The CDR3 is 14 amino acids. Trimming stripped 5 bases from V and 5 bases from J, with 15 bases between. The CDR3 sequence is CASSSRGAWETQYF. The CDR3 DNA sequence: TGTGCCAGCAGCTCCCGTGGGGCTTGGGAGACCCAGTACTTC.

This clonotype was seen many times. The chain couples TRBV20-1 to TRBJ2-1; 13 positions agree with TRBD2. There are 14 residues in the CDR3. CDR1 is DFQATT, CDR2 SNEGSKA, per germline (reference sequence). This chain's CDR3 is CSSNGLAGEGEQFF. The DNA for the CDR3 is TGCAGCTCCAATGGACTAGCGGGAGAGGGTGAGCAGTTCTTC.

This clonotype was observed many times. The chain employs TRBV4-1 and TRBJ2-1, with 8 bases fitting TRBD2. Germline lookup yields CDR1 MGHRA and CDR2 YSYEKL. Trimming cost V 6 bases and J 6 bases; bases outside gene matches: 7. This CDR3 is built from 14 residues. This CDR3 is CASRGLGFGNEQFF. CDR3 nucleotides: TGCGCCAGCAGGGGACTAGGTTTCGGCAATGAGCAGTTCTTC.

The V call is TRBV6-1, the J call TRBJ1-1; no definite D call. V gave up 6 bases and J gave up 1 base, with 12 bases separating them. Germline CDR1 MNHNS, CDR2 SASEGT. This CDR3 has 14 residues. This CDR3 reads CASRKELPNTEAFF. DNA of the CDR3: TGTGCCAGCAGAAAAGAGCTCCCGAACACTGAAGCTTTCTTT.

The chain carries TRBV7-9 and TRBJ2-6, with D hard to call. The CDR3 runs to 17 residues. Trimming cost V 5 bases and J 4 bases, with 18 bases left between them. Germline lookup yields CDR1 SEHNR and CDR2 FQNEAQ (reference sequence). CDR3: CASSQAASTFGANVLTF. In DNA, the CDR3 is TGTGCCAGCAGCCAAGCCGCCTCTACCTTCGGGGCCAACGTCCTGACTTTC.

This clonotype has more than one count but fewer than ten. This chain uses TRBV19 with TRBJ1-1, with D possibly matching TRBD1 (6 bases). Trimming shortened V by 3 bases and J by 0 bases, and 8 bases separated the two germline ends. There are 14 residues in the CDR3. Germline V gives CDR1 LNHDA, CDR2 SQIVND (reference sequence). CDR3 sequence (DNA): TGTGCCAGTAGTATGACAGGAATGAACACTGAAGCTTTCTTT. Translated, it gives CASSMTGMNTEAFF.

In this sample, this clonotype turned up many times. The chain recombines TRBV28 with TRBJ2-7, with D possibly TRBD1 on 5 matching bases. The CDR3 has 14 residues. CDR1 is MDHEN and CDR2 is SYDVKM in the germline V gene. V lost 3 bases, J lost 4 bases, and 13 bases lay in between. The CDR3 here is CASSFDSQGYEQYF. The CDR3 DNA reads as TGTGCCAGCAGTTTTGACAGTCAAGGGTACGAGCAGTACTTC. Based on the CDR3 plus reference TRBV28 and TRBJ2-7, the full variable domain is DVKVTQSSRYLVKRTGEKVFLECVQDMDHENMFWYRQDPGLGLRLIYFSYDVKMKEKGDIPEGYSVSREKKERFSLILESASTNQTSMYLCASSFDSQGYEQYFGPGTRLTVT.

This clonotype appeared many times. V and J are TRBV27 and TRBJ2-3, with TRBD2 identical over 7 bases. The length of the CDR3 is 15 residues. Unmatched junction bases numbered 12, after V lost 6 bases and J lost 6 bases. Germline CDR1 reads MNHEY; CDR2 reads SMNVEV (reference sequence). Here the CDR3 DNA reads TGTGCCAGCAGCCACCGGGACTACCTTCCCGATACGCAGTATTTT. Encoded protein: CASSHRDYLPDTQYF.

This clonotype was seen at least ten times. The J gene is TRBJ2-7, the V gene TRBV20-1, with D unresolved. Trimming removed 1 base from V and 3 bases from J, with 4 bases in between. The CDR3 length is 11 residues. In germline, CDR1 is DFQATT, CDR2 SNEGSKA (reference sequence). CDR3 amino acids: CSARVLYEQYF. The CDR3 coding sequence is TGCAGTGCTAGAGTCCTCTACGAGCAGTACTTC.

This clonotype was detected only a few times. In DNA, the CDR3 is TGTGCCAGCAGCTTAGATATAGAATACAATGAGCAGTTCTTC. This codes for CASSLDIEYNEQFF. The chain carries TRBV7-9 and TRBJ2-1; D is ambiguous. The germline gives CDR1 SEHNR, CDR2 FQNEAQ (reference sequence). The CDR3 sequence is 14 residues long. Trimming cost V 1 base and J 4 bases, with 8 bases left between them.

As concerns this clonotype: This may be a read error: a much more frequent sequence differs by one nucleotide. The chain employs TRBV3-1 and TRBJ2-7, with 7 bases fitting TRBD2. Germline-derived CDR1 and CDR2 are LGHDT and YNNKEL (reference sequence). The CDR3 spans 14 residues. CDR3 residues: CTSSYGTIRYEQYF. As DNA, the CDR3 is TGTACCAGCAGCTACGGGACTATTCGTTACGAGCAGTACTTC.

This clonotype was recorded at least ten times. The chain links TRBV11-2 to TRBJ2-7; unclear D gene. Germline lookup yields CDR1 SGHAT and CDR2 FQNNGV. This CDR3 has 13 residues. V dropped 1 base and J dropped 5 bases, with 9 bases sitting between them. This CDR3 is CASSLVWRNEQYF. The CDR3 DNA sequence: TGTGCCAGCAGCTTAGTGTGGCGAAACGAGCAGTACTTC. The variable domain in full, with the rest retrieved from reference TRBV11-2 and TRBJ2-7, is EAGVAQSPRYKIIEKRQSVAFWCNPISGHATLYWYQQILGQGPKLLIQFQNNGVVDDSQLPKDRFSAERLKGVDSTLKIQPAKLEDSAVYLCASSLVWRNEQYFGPGTRLTVT.

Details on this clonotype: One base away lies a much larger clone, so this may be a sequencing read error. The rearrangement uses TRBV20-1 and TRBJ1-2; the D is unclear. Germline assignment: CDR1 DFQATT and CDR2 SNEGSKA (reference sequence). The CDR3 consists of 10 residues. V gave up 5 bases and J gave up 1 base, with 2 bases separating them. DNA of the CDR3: TGCAGTGCTCATAACTATGGCTACACCTTC. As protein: CSAHNYGYTF.

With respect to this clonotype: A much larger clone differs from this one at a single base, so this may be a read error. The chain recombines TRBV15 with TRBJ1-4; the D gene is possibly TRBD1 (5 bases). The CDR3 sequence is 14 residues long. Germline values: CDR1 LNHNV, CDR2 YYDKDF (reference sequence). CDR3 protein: CVTSVRDGNEKLFF. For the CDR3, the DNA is TGTGTCACCAGCGTCCGGGACGGGAATGAAAAACTGTTTTTT.

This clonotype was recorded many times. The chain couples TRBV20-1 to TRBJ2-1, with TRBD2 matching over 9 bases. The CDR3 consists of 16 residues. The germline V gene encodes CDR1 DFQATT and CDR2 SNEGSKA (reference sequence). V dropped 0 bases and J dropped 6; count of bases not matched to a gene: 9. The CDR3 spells CSARDEASGTPNEQFF. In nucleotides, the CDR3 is TGCAGTGCTAGAGATGAGGCTAGCGGGACCCCCAATGAGCAGTTCTTC.

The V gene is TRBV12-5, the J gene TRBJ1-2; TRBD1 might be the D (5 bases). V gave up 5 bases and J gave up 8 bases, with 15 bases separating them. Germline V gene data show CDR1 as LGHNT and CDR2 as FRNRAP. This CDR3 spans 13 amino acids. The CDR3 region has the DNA TGTGCTAGTGGTCCAAACAGGATAGAAGGCTACACCTTC. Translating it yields CASGPNRIEGYTF.